The clone carrying this T cell receptor beta chain came up many times. Its antigen is still unknown. Noted time point: healthy volunteer bleed at 2 weeks. Someone pulled total RNA out of unfractionated whole blood. V lost 0 bases, J lost 2 bases, and 9 bases lay in between. Germline V gene lookup returns CDR1 SGDLS and CDR2 YYNGEE. This CDR3 is 14 amino acids long. Authors' processing steps: Sample-level TCR yields exhibited a median of around 100,000, with a range of roughly 20,000 to 750,000. TCRdb reprocessed the RACE reads with MiXCR, giving one entry per CDR3 protein. Here the V and J calls rest on TCRdb's processing, not on the authors' analysis. The sample lists over 45,000 distinct CDR3 sequences; around 4.5% were seen once. The data stem from a study of human T cells and chemical hapten exposure. Study-level information: The study traced per-sample TCR yield variation mainly to small differences in pooled library volumes. General study results and limits: There was no change with DPC sensitization in TCRs above 1 in 1000 frequency.

The sample taken for sequencing was whole blood. The TCR was taken from a female donor in good health. Some clones in this sample may be carry-over from other donors' samples. The chain employs TRBV9 and TRBJ2-7; no clear D. CDR3 residues: CASSVDLTTYEQYF. CDR3 nucleotide sequence: TGTGCCAGCAGCGTAGATCTTACCACCTACGAGCAGTACTTC.